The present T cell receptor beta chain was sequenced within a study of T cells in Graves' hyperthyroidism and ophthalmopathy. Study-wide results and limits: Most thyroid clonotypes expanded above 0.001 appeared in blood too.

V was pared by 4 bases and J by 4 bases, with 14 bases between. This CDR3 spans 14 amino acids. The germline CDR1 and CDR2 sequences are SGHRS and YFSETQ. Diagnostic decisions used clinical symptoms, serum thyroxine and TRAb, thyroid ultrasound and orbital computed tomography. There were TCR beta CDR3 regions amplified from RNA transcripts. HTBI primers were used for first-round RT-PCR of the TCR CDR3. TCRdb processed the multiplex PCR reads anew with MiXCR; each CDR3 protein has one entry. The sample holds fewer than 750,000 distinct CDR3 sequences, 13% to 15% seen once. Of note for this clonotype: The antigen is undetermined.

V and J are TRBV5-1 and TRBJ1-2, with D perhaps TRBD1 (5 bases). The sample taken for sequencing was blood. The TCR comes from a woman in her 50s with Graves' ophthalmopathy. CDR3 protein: CASSKGEVLYGYTF. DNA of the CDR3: TGCGCCAGCAGCAAAGGGGAGGTCCTCTATGGCTACACCTTC.